The entry that follows covers one T cell receptor (beta chain) sequence. As yet, its antigen is unknown. Generated by immunoSEQ multiplex PCR, the TCRdb table keeps only in-frame clones and is missing some. This table holds some 86,000 clones, less than 95% found once. Time point of the sample: cycle 4 day 1 (C4D1), after 5 to 7 weeks of nivolumab. All patients relapsed after autologous stem cell transplantation, and brentuximab vedotin exposure varied. Best responses were complete response, partial response or progressive disease. The source of the sample is a study of PD-1 blockade in classical Hodgkin lymphoma. Whole-study findings and limits: Those starting nivolumab under 1 year post-ASCT were excluded. Healthy donors reportedly exceeded newly diagnosed patients in baseline TCR diversity. It was CD4+ TCR diversity, not CD8+, that rose significantly by C4D1.

Material: peripheral blood mononuclear cells (PBMCs), obtained before the fourth cycle of nivolumab. This TCR was sampled from a human donor with classical Hodgkin lymphoma.

CDR3 DNA sequence: TGTGCCAGTAGTATTTTGGGGCCAGATACGCAGTATTTT. Protein product: CASSILGPDTQYF. This sequence joins TRBV19 and TRBJ2-3, with D perhaps matching TRBD1 (5 bases). The CDR3 consists of 13 residues. The V and J ends lost 3 bases and 4 bases respectively, with 8 bases between them. Germline loops: CDR1 LNHDA, CDR2 SQIVND (reference sequence).